Listed here are 13 T cell receptor beta chains from one sample, sequenced in a study of spatial heterogeneity in lung cancer. As for time point: sample taken at primary tumor resection. Sequencing of whole RNA from tumor, nontumor lung or frozen PBMC involved no sorting. Each CDR3 protein is one row after TCRdb ran MiXCR on the 5' RACE reads. The table records about 36,000 distinct CDR3 sequences, around 5.2% of them present only once. The material sequenced was PBMCs, taken at surgery. These receptors were obtained from a female donor with early-stage non-small cell lung cancer.

This clonotype was picked up many times. This sequence joins TRBV7-2 and TRBJ1-1, with D unresolved. Germline values: CDR1 SGHTA, CDR2 FQGNSA. With 3 bases removed from V and 11 bases from J, the gap between germline ends came to 16 bases. There are 13 residues in the CDR3. Here the CDR3 reads CASSLGWAEMAFF. In DNA form, the CDR3 reads TGTGCCAGCAGCTTGGGGTGGGCGGAGATGGCTTTCTTT.

This clonotype was picked up many times. The chain joins TRBV3-1 to TRBJ2-2, with TRBD1 as a possible D gene (6 bases). CDR3 length: 12 amino acids. V lost 2 bases, J lost 9 bases, and 7 bases lay in between. The V gene's germline CDR1 is LGHDT and CDR2 YNNKEL (reference sequence). This CDR3 reads CASSQQGRELFF. The CDR3 DNA is TGTGCCAGCAGCCAACAGGGGAGGGAGCTGTTTTTT. The full variable domain, its missing parts supplied by reference TRBV3-1 and TRBJ2-2, is DTAVSQTPKYLVTQMGNDKSIKCEQNLGHDTMYWYKQDSKKFLKIMFSYNNKELIINETVPNRFSPKSPDKAHLNLHINSLELGDSAVYFCASSQQGRELFFGEGSRLTVL.

This clonotype has at least ten counts. V usage is TRBV3-1 and J usage is TRBJ2-2, with 10 nucleotides matching TRBD2. V was pared by 2 bases and J by 3 bases, with 9 bases of the junction left unmatched. The CDR3 runs 18 residues. CDR1 and CDR2 (germline): LGHDT, YNNKEL (reference sequence). DNA of the CDR3: TGTGCCAGCAGCCAATTTATAGCGGGAGGAGGGGACACCGGGGAGCTGTTTTTT. Protein product: CASSQFIAGGGDTGELFF. Combining the CDR3 with reference TRBV3-1 and TRBJ2-2 gives the whole variable domain DTAVSQTPKYLVTQMGNDKSIKCEQNLGHDTMYWYKQDSKKFLKIMFSYNNKELIINETVPNRFSPKSPDKAHLNLHINSLELGDSAVYFCASSQFIAGGGDTGELFFGEGSRLTVL.

This clonotype was recorded many times. The chain combines TRBV12-3 or TRBV12-4 with TRBJ2-5; D possibly matches TRBD1 or TRBD2 (5 bases each). Trimming cost V 6 bases and J 5 bases, with 16 bases left between them. The CDR3 loop spans 14 amino acids. DNA of the CDR3: TGTGCCAGCAGGCTGTTTCGGGACGGGGAGACCCAGTACTTC. Translation gives CASRLFRDGETQYF.

This clonotype was recorded at least ten times. V gene TRBV7-9 combines with J gene TRBJ2-2; the D gene is possibly TRBD1 (5 bases). Germline V lookup: CDR1 SEHNR, CDR2 FQNEAQ (reference sequence). The CDR3 is 15 amino acids. Trimming left V 1 base short and J 4 bases short, with 10 bases between. The CDR3 nucleotides are TGTGCCAGCAGCTTAGAGGGGTTTGGCACCGGGGAGCTGTTTTTT. This encodes CASSLEGFGTGELFF.

This clonotype occurred many times. J is TRBJ2-7 and V is TRBV20-1; D not certain. V lost 0 bases, J lost 0 bases, and 15 bases lay in between. CDR3 length equals 16 residues. CDR1 and CDR2 from the germline V gene are DFQATT and SNEGSKA (reference sequence). In nucleotides, the CDR3 is TGCAGTGCTAGAGACCCCCTGGACGACGTCTCCTACGAGCAGTACTTC. Its translation is CSARDPLDDVSYEQYF.

The sample holds many counts of this clonotype. This chain joins TRBV28 and TRBJ2-7; 14 bases are a match to TRBD2. Losses at the gene ends were 4 bases for V and 3 bases for J; bases not matched to a gene: 8. Germline CDR1 MDHEN, CDR2 SYDVKM. There are 17 residues in the CDR3. CDR3 DNA sequence: TGTGCCAGCAGTTCGACTAGCGGGAGGGTGGGAATCTACGAGCAGTACTTC. This codes for CASSSTSGRVGIYEQYF.

Many counts were recorded for this clonotype. V is TRBV12-3 or TRBV12-4 and J is TRBJ2-4, with 11 bases identical to TRBD2. The CDR3 is 15 residues long. J was trimmed by 7 bases and V by 7 bases; bases with no gene match: 9. This CDR3 is CASTSGLAGMNIQYF. The CDR3 DNA is TGTGCCAGCACCTCCGGACTAGCGGGTATGAACATTCAGTACTTC.

This clonotype was detected many times. The rearrangement joins TRBV12-3 or TRBV12-4 to TRBJ2-4; TRBD2 agrees at 7 bases. V shed 7 bases, J shed 7 bases, and the junction held 7 bases outside the gene matches. This CDR3 contains 13 residues. The CDR3 region is CASTLTSKNIQYF. The CDR3 DNA sequence: TGTGCCAGCACCCTGACTAGCAAGAACATTCAGTACTTC.

The V and J genes are TRBV19 and TRBJ2-1; TRBD1 is a possible D gene (6 bases). This CDR3 has 13 residues. Between the trimmed V and J ends, which lost 5 bases and 8 bases, there was a span of 13 bases. CDR1 LNHDA and CDR2 SQIVND come from the germline V gene (reference sequence). CDR3: CASSDYRADEQFF. The CDR3, as DNA: TGTGCCAGTAGTGACTACAGGGCCGATGAGCAGTTCTTC.

This clonotype showed up many times. The chain carries TRBV7-2 and TRBJ2-1; 12 bases are shared with TRBD2. The germline V gene has CDR1 SGHTA and CDR2 FQGNSA. The junction had 12 bases not matched to a gene; V was cut back by 5 bases and J by 4 bases. CDR3 length equals 18 residues. In nucleotides, the CDR3 is TGTGCCAGCAGCCTGAGTGGACTAGCGGGAACAAGATACAATGAGCAGTTCTTC. Translated: CASSLSGLAGTRYNEQFF.

The table lists this clonotype with many counts. The chain is built from TRBV7-9 and TRBJ2-6; D uncertain. Deletions cut 3 bases from V and 1 base from J, with 7 bases between. From germline, CDR1 is SEHNR and CDR2 FQNEAQ (reference sequence). The CDR3 runs 15 residues. Written as DNA, the CDR3 is TGTGCCAGCAGCTTTGGTCGGTCTGGGGCCAACGTCCTGACTTTC. Translated, it gives CASSFGRSGANVLTF.

This clonotype showed up many times. V and J are TRBV2 and TRBJ2-5; no clear D. CDR1 SNHLY and CDR2 FYNNEI come from the germline V gene. The CDR3 has 13 residues. Trimming stripped 5 bases from V and 3 bases from J, with 10 bases between. Here the CDR3 DNA reads TGTGCCAGCAGTCCACGACAAGAAGAGACCCAGTACTTC. Amino acid sequence: CASSPRQEETQYF.